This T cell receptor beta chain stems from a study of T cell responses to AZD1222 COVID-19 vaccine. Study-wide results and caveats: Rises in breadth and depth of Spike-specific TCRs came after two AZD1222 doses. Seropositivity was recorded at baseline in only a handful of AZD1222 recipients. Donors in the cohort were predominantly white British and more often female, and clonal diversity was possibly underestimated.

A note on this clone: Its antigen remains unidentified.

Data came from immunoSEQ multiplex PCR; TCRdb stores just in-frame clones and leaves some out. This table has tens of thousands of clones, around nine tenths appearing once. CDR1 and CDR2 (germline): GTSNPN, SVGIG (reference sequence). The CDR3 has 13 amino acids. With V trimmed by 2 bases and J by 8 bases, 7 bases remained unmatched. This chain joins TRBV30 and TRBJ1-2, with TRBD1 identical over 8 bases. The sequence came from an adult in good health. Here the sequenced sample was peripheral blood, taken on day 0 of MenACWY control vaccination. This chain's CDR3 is CAWSLDRAGGYTF. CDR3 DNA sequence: TGTGCCTGGAGTCTGGACAGGGCGGGGGGCTACACCTTC.